This TCR beta chain is drawn from a study of response to subunit inactivated influenza vaccine. Trimming removed 3 bases at V and 2 bases at J, with 13 bases between. Germline V lookup: CDR1 LGHDT, CDR2 YNNKEL (reference sequence). The length of the CDR3 is 15 residues. TCRdb reprocessed the RT-PCR reads with MiXCR, giving one entry per CDR3 protein. The sample includes about 700,000 distinct CDR3 sequences, approximately 15% seen only once; the top ten take around 6.5%. This sample comprised PBMCs from blood, obtained 14 to 15 days before vaccination. The receptor was derived from a man aged 45-60 years who received an inactivated influenza vaccine. The chain is built from TRBV3-1 and TRBJ2-5; possibly TRBD1 for D (5 bases). CDR3 nucleotides: TGTGCCAGCAGCCACGCAGACAGAGCTCAAGAGACCCAGTACTTC. Its protein is CASSHADRAQETQYF.